This T cell receptor (beta chain) stems from a study of blood T cells in healthy people across ages. The overall study: Template switching picked up about one barcoded beta molecule for each two T cells.

Study-wide results and limits: Among long-lived donors, naive CD4+ cells were more numerous and diversity higher than in aged donors.

The V end lost 2 bases, the J end lost 1 base, and 8 bases lay between the germline ends. This CDR3 region has 14 residues. Germline-derived CDR1 and CDR2 are MNHEY and SMNVEV (reference sequence). PCR was performed a second time for about 7 to 11 cycles using a sample-barcoded 5' primer and a J-beta primer mix. TCRdb analysed the 5' RACE reads with MiXCR anew, one entry per CDR3 protein. This sample has about 750,000 distinct CDR3 sequences, with roughly 53% found just once. This clonotype was seen more than once but under ten times. The antigen is not known. This receptor was taken from a man older than 75 in good health. The sample taken for sequencing was blood. The chain combines TRBV27 with TRBJ1-1, with unresolved D. The CDR3, as DNA: TGTGCCAGCAGTTTAGTGGGCGCGAACACTGAAGCTTTCTTT. Protein: CASSLVGANTEAFF.